The 26 T cell receptor beta chains given below trace back to one sample, sequenced in a study of shared T cell receptors in the human thymus (dated by TCRdb to about 2021). Receptor libraries were prepared by the immunoSEQ multiplex PCR assay. TCRdb took over this immuneACCESS table, retaining in-frame rearrangements with V and J assigned. Such tables are incomplete; in checked studies, under half of the missing clones stem from an unresolved V gene, and the remainder is unexplained. This sample lists approximately 580,000 clones; around 82% were detected once. The ten top clones hold more than 0.01% of the sample. These data are also associated with another study on human thymus T cells.

What was sequenced was thymocytes. All receptors derive from a boy younger than two with a congenital heart defect. Donor details come from another sample of the same person, matched by shared clones.

The chain links TRBV11-3 to TRBJ1-1, with D possibly TRBD1 on 5 matching bases. CDR3 size: 16 residues. The V and J ends lost 0 bases and 2 bases respectively, with 13 bases between them. Germline V lookup: CDR1 SGHNT, CDR2 YENEEA. CDR3 bases: TGTGCCAGCAGCTTAGATCTCGAGACAGCAAACACTGAAGCTTTCTTT. Translating gives CASSLDLETANTEAFF.

The DNA of the CDR3 is TGTGCCAGCAGCTTGGACTACTATGGCGGCTCCTACGAGCAGTACTTC. Residues: CASSLDYYGGSYEQYF. The V call is TRBV5-4, the J call TRBJ2-7, with no clear D. Germline-derived CDR1 and CDR2 are SGHNT and YYREEE (reference sequence). This CDR3 region has 16 residues. V lost 0 bases and J 0 bases, leaving 13 bases between the germline ends.

DNA of the CDR3: TGCGCCAGCAGCCCAGCGAAACAGGGTACAGTGGACTATGGCTACACCTTC. It yields the protein CASSPAKQGTVDYGYTF. The chain couples TRBV4-3 to TRBJ1-2; perhaps TRBD1 as D (6 bases). Germline V gene lookup returns CDR1 LGHNA and CDR2 YSLEER. The CDR3 has 17 residues. V was trimmed by 4 bases and J by 3 bases, leaving 21 bases between them.

V usage is TRBV4-1 and J usage is TRBJ2-1, with D tentatively TRBD1 (6 bases). This CDR3 spans 15 amino acids. In germline, CDR1 is MGHRA, CDR2 YSYEKL. With 0 bases removed from V and 5 bases from J, the gap between germline ends came to 11 bases. Written as DNA, the CDR3 is TGCGCCAGCAGCCAAGATCCCCAGGGGAACAATGAGCAGTTCTTC. It translates to CASSQDPQGNNEQFF.

The rearrangement joins TRBV5-6 to TRBJ2-7; TRBD2 matches 10 bases. The CDR3 extends over 18 amino acids. Germline CDR1 is SGHDT and CDR2 is YYEEEE. The ends lost 0 bases at V and 3 bases at J; junction bases unmatched: 12. The CDR3 nucleotides are TGTGCCAGCAGCTTGGGACCCGGGCTAGCGGGAGAGTACTACGAGCAGTACTTC. This codes for CASSLGPGLAGEYYEQYF.

The chain carries TRBV7-9 and TRBJ1-2, with TRBD1 matching 10 bases. The CDR3 is 16 amino acids. Germline V gene sequence: CDR1 SEHNR, CDR2 FQNEAQ (reference sequence). The V gene end was trimmed by 5 bases and the J gene end by 4 bases; junction bases not matched to a gene: 10. The CDR3: CASSTRQGARPYGYTF. The CDR3 DNA sequence: TGTGCCAGCAGCACGCGACAGGGGGCGCGGCCCTATGGCTACACCTTC.

The rearrangement uses TRBV11-2 and TRBJ2-7; no reliable D call. Trimming pared 1 base from V and 7 bases from J, leaving 20 bases between. The CDR3 covers 16 residues. Germline CDR1 is SGHAT and CDR2 is FQNNGV. The CDR3 here is CASSLVSLQLTKEQYF. In DNA, the CDR3 is TGTGCCAGCAGCTTAGTTAGCTTACAATTAACGAAAGAGCAGTACTTC.

CDR3 loop: CASSYSTKTGLHGYTF. The CDR3 nucleotides read TGTGCCAGCAGTTACTCGACAAAGACAGGGCTACATGGCTACACCTTC. J is TRBJ1-2 and V is TRBV6-5, with 7 nucleotides matching TRBD1. J lost 6 bases, V lost 0 bases, and 10 bases had no gene match. This CDR3 is 16 amino acids long. From germline, CDR1 is MNHEY and CDR2 SVGAGI.

This clone was seen only a few times. The chain has TRBV6-5 and TRBJ2-1; TRBD2 aligns across 13 bases. The ends lost 2 bases at V and 9 bases at J; junction bases unmatched: 4. Germline V gives CDR1 MNHEY, CDR2 SVGAGI. CDR3 length: 15 residues. CDR3 sequence (DNA): TGTGCCAGCAGTTACAAGGGACTAGCGGGGTTTGAGCAGTTCTTC. It encodes CASSYKGLAGFEQFF.

The table lists this clone with a few counts. J is TRBJ2-7 and V is TRBV2; the match to TRBD2 covers 7 bases. The germline V gene encodes CDR1 SNHLY and CDR2 FYNNEI. With V trimmed by 3 bases and J by 5 bases, 19 bases remained unmatched. The CDR3 runs 18 residues. CDR3 protein: CASSESGPGRGDFDEQYF. The CDR3, as DNA: TGTGCCAGCAGTGAGTCGGGCCCCGGACGGGGGGACTTCGACGAGCAGTACTTC.

The chain is built from TRBV2 and TRBJ2-1, with 8 bases aligning to TRBD2. CDR1 and CDR2 (germline): SNHLY, FYNNEI. With V trimmed by 2 bases and J by 7 bases, 10 bases remained unmatched. This CDR3 region has 16 residues. CDR3 in amino acids: CASSERAGRARNEQFF. The CDR3 DNA is TGTGCCAGCAGTGAACGGGCCGGGAGGGCCCGGAATGAGCAGTTCTTC. The whole variable domain, filled in from reference TRBV2 and TRBJ2-1, reads EPEVTQTPSHQVTQMGQEVILRCVPISNHLYFYWYRQILGQKVEFLVSFYNNEISEKSEIFDDQFSVERPDGSNFTLKIRSTKLEDSAMYFCASSERAGRARNEQFFGPGTRLTVL.

This chain links TRBV7-6 with TRBJ2-7, with a weak D call TRBD1 (6 bases). The germline V gene encodes CDR1 SGHVS and CDR2 FNYEAQ. V lost 5 bases and J 5 bases, leaving 19 bases between the germline ends. The CDR3 is made up of 15 amino acids. The CDR3 loop is CASSVDRRLRDEQYF. DNA for the CDR3: TGTGCCAGCAGCGTAGACAGGCGCCTTCGGGACGAGCAGTACTTC.

The chain uses TRBV28 and TRBJ1-2, with a tentative D call TRBD1 (5 bases). The V gene's germline CDR1 is MDHEN and CDR2 SYDVKM. The ends were cut back, 5 bases at V and 2 bases at J, with 18 bases in the middle. The CDR3 extends over 16 amino acids. CDR3 loop: CASSEVFPGRNYGYTF. Here the CDR3 DNA reads TGTGCCAGCAGTGAAGTGTTTCCAGGGAGGAACTATGGCTACACCTTC.

This sequence joins TRBV5-4 and TRBJ2-1, with D tentatively TRBD2 (6 bases). From germline, CDR1 is SGHNT and CDR2 YYREEE (reference sequence). Trimming pared 1 base from V and 5 bases from J, leaving 16 bases between. The CDR3 spans 16 residues. The CDR3 region has the DNA TGTGCCAGCAGCTTGATTATGGGCGGGAACAACAATGAGCAGTTCTTC. This gives the protein CASSLIMGGNNNEQFF.

The chain uses TRBV5-4 and TRBJ2-1; TRBD2 aligns across 7 bases. Trimming removed 4 bases from V and 4 bases from J; junction bases left unmatched: 14. This CDR3 comprises 17 residues. Germline lookup yields CDR1 SGHNT and CDR2 YYREEE (reference sequence). CDR3 loop: CASSHGPGGTQYNEQFF. As DNA, the CDR3 is TGTGCCAGCAGCCACGGGCCGGGGGGAACCCAATACAATGAGCAGTTCTTC.

CDR3 residues: CASSQIGPSGETQYF. The CDR3 DNA is TGTGCCAGCAGCCAGATTGGACCCTCGGGGGAGACCCAGTACTTC. This rearrangement joins TRBV5-4 to TRBJ2-5, with D maybe TRBD2 (5 bases). Germline assignment: CDR1 SGHNT and CDR2 YYREEE (reference sequence). The CDR3 spans 15 residues. Deletions cut 4 bases from V and 5 bases from J, with 18 bases between.

The rearrangement links TRBV5-1 to TRBJ1-1, with TRBD1 matching 8 bases. This CDR3 contains 15 residues. Germline CDR1 and CDR2: SGHRS and YFSETQ. With V trimmed by 4 bases and J by 0 bases, 5 bases remained unmatched. This CDR3 reads CASSPDRALNTEAFF. As DNA, the CDR3 is TGCGCCAGCAGCCCGGACAGGGCCTTGAACACTGAAGCTTTCTTT.

This clone was observed a few times. The chain links TRBV7-2 to TRBJ2-7; D perhaps matches TRBD2 (6 bases). From germline, CDR1 is SGHTA and CDR2 FQGNSA. The CDR3 has 15 amino acids. The V end lost 1 base, the J end lost 5 bases, and 15 bases lay between the germline ends. The CDR3, as DNA: TGTGCCAGCAGCTTAGTAACGGGAGCGGTGAACGAGCAGTACTTC. Amino acids: CASSLVTGAVNEQYF. The full variable domain, its missing parts supplied by reference TRBV7-2 and TRBJ2-7, is GAGVSQSPSNKVTEKGKDVELRCDPISGHTALYWYRQSLGQGLEFLIYFQGNSAPDKSGLPSDRFSAERTGGSVSTLTIQRTQQEDSAVYLCASSLVTGAVNEQYFGPGTRLTVT.

This sequence joins TRBV12-5 and TRBJ1-1, with 11 positions matching TRBD1. Germline V gene sequence: CDR1 LGHNT, CDR2 FRNRAP. This CDR3 has 14 residues. Germline trimming cut 5 bases from V and 2 bases from J; bases unmatched to any gene: 1. DNA of the CDR3: TGTGCTAGTGGTCGGACAGGGGGCAACACTGAAGCTTTCTTT. It specifies CASGRTGGNTEAFF.

V usage is TRBV4-1 and J usage is TRBJ2-6; no clear D gene. Germline V gene data show CDR1 as MGHRA and CDR2 as YSYEKL. The V and J ends lost 3 bases and 4 bases respectively, with 31 bases between them. This CDR3 has 22 residues. CDR3 in DNA: TGCGCCAGCAGCCACCCCAGGCCCCTTGTATGGGTCCTTTCTCTGGGGGCCAACGTCCTGACTTTC. It encodes CASSHPRPLVWVLSLGANVLTF.

Worth noting for this clone: The same CDR3 arises from other DNA sequences in this sample as well. V is TRBV25-1 and J is TRBJ2-1; D might be TRBD1 (6 bases). With 3 bases removed from V and 7 bases from J, the gap between germline ends came to 13 bases. This CDR3 has 14 residues. The germline gives CDR1 MGHDK, CDR2 SYGVNS. The CDR3 nucleotides are TGTGCCAGCAGTGAGTCCCGGGACACAAATGAGCAGTTCTTC. This encodes CASSESRDTNEQFF.

This clone was counted only a few times. The rearrangement uses TRBV29-1 and TRBJ2-3, with 11 positions matching TRBD2. The CDR3 spans 17 residues. The trim removed 6 bases at V and 2 bases at J, leaving 13 bases unmatched. Per the germline V gene, CDR1 is SQVTM and CDR2 is ANQGSEA. CDR3 DNA sequence: TGCAGCGTCCGTACTAGCGGGAGTTCCCCCAACACAGATACGCAGTATTTT. Residues: CSVRTSGSSPNTDTQYF.

A single count supports this clone. V usage is TRBV2 and J usage is TRBJ2-3; 7 nucleotides match TRBD2. The CDR3 spans 17 residues. V was clipped by 5 bases and J by 2 bases; unmatched bases: 13. Germline CDR1 is SNHLY and CDR2 is FYNNEI. The CDR3 sequence is CASSPVRRDYYTDTQYF. In DNA form, the CDR3 reads TGTGCCAGCAGTCCCGTCCGCAGGGACTACTACACAGATACGCAGTATTTT.

The V call is TRBV6-1, the J call TRBJ2-5; D may be TRBD2 (6 bases). This CDR3 has 14 amino acids. Germline CDR1 reads MNHNS; CDR2 reads SASEGT. V was pared by 0 bases and J by 5 bases, with 10 bases between. The CDR3 loop reads CASSEAGGGETQYF. The CDR3 DNA follows: TGTGCCAGCAGTGAAGCGGGTGGGGGGGAGACCCAGTACTTC.

This chain links TRBV4-1 with TRBJ2-6; 12 bases line up with TRBD1. Germline CDR1 MGHRA, CDR2 YSYEKL. The CDR3 is made up of 20 amino acids. V gave up 1 base and J gave up 2 bases; unmatched junction bases: 9. The CDR3 DNA reads as TGCGCCAGCAGCCAAGGGGACCGGGACAGGGGGCAGACTGGGGCCAACGTCCTGACTTTC. Protein product: CASSQGDRDRGQTGANVLTF.

The chain is built from TRBV27 and TRBJ2-5, with 8 bases identical to TRBD2. Trimming at V came to 4 bases and at J to 5 bases, leaving 15 bases not matched to a gene. The V gene's germline CDR1 is MNHEY and CDR2 SMNVEV (reference sequence). The CDR3 has 17 amino acids. As DNA, the CDR3 is TGTGCCAGCAGTTCTATACACCAAGCGGGAGTAGGGGAGACCCAGTACTTC. It codes for CASSSIHQAGVGETQYF.